These 16 T cell receptor beta chains came from one sample sequenced in a study of T cell responses to AZD1222 COVID-19 vaccine. The assay was immunoSEQ multiplex PCR, and TCRdb's table has in-frame clones only and misses some. Altogether roughly 40,000 clones are present, less than 95% being singletons, with the ten largest covering approximately 40%. The sample consisted of peripheral blood, taken 28 days after the second AZD1222 dose. These receptors all come from an adult who received the AZD1222 COVID-19 vaccine.

This chain links TRBV7-6 with TRBJ2-5; D not resolved. CDR3 length: 12 amino acids. Germline V gene sequence: CDR1 SGHVS, CDR2 FNYEAQ. V lost 5 bases and J 5 bases, leaving 9 bases between the germline ends. For the CDR3, the DNA is TGTGCCAGCAGCCCCAAAGGGGAGACCCAGTACTTC. This sequence encodes CASSPKGETQYF.

V and J are TRBV7-8 and TRBJ1-2; unclear D gene. Germline V gene data show CDR1 as SGHVS and CDR2 as FQNEAQ. V shed 5 bases and J shed 5 bases, with 12 bases lying between them. The CDR3 totals 13 residues. For the CDR3, the DNA is TGTGCCAGCAGCACGACCGCTGCGTATGGCTACACCTTC. Translated: CASSTTAAYGYTF.

This rearrangement joins TRBV5-8 to TRBJ2-1; 8 positions agree with TRBD1. This CDR3 comprises 14 residues. The V gene's germline CDR1 is SGHTS and CDR2 YDEGEE. V shed 4 bases, J shed 4 bases, and the junction held 4 bases outside the gene matches. CDR3 nucleotides: TGTGCCAGCAGCCGGGACAGGCCGTACAATGAGCAGTTCTTC. This codes for CASSRDRPYNEQFF.

The gene calls are TRBV15 and TRBJ1-6; TRBD1 matches 7 bases. This CDR3 is 14 amino acids long. CDR1 LNHNV and CDR2 YYDKDF come from the germline V gene (reference sequence). The J segment lost 9 bases and the V segment lost 1 base, leaving 3 bases of the junction unmatched. The CDR3 bases are TGTGCCACCAGCAGAGGGACAGGTAGTTCACCCCTCCACTTT. This translates into CATSRGTGSSPLHF.

The genes are TRBV6-1 and TRBJ1-3, with D unclear. The germline gives CDR1 MNHNS, CDR2 SASEGT. V gave up 6 bases and J gave up 0 bases, with 12 bases separating them. This CDR3 is built from 15 residues. CDR3 amino acids: CASRIDRSSGNTIYF. The CDR3 bases are TGTGCCAGCAGGATTGACCGGAGCTCTGGAAACACCATATATTTT.

The J gene is TRBJ2-2, the V gene TRBV6-5; no clear D gene. This CDR3 contains 12 residues. Trimming cost V 6 bases and J 5 bases, with 7 bases left between them. Germline values: CDR1 MNHEY, CDR2 SVGAGI. The CDR3 sequence: CASRPLTGELFF. DNA for the CDR3: TGTGCCAGCAGACCTTTGACCGGGGAGCTGTTTTTT.

The V and J genes are TRBV5-4 and TRBJ2-3, with 9 bases matching TRBD1. Trimming took 1 base from V and 3 from J; bases not matched to a gene: 3. This CDR3 region has 15 residues. CDR1 is SGHNT and CDR2 is YYREEE in the germline V gene (reference sequence). CDR3 in amino acids: CASSLRGQGTDTQYF. The CDR3 nucleotides read TGTGCCAGCAGCTTGAGGGGACAGGGAACAGATACGCAGTATTTT.

This clone was picked up one time. This chain connects TRBV19 to TRBJ2-3; 9 nucleotides align to TRBD2. With V trimmed by 4 bases and J by 0 bases, 2 bases remained unmatched. CDR1 and CDR2 (germline): LNHDA, SQIVND (reference sequence). The CDR3 has 15 residues. In DNA form, the CDR3 reads TGTGCCAGTAGTACGACTAGCGGCAGCACAGATACGCAGTATTTT. Its protein product is CASSTTSGSTDTQYF.

The chain couples TRBV19 to TRBJ2-2; D unclear. CDR1 LNHDA and CDR2 SQIVND come from the germline V gene (reference sequence). The CDR3 runs to 14 residues. The V and J ends lost 8 bases and 2 bases respectively, with 12 bases between them. CDR3 sequence (DNA): TGTGCCAGTCTAAAGGGCTTTAACACCGGGGAGCTGTTTTTT. It translates to CASLKGFNTGELFF.

The rearrangement uses TRBV27 and TRBJ2-3, with 8 bases that match TRBD2. V lost 5 bases to trimming and J lost 5 bases; unmatched junction nucleotides: 12. Looked up from germline, CDR1 is MNHEY and CDR2 is SMNVEV (reference sequence). The CDR3 is made up of 16 amino acids. The CDR3 loop is CASSRWALGGGDTQYF. Here the CDR3 DNA reads TGTGCCAGCAGTCGATGGGCCCTCGGGGGGGGAGATACGCAGTATTTT.

The J gene is TRBJ2-2, the V gene TRBV2; D is unresolved. The length of the CDR3 is 16 residues. CDR1 SNHLY and CDR2 FYNNEI come from the germline V gene. V lost 4 bases to trimming and J lost 1 base, with 13 bases between them. The chain's CDR3 is CASSVQVPLNTGELFF. CDR3 DNA: TGTGCCAGCAGTGTCCAGGTCCCCCTGAACACCGGGGAGCTGTTTTTT.

The genes are TRBV5-4 and TRBJ1-1; D gene unclear. Trimming took off 0 bases at V and 1 base at J, with 7 bases between the two ends. Germline-derived CDR1 and CDR2 are SGHNT and YYREEE (reference sequence). The CDR3 spans 14 residues. The CDR3 loop reads CASSLGIGNTEAFF. The CDR3 region has the DNA TGTGCCAGCAGCTTGGGAATCGGGAACACTGAAGCTTTCTTT.

The chain recombines TRBV11-3 with TRBJ2-2, with D uncertain. Trimming cost V 1 base and J 5 bases, with 2 bases left between them. The CDR3 consists of 12 residues. Germline V gene lookup returns CDR1 SGHNT and CDR2 YENEEA. CDR3 residues: CASSLGTGELFF. The CDR3 DNA follows: TGTGCCAGCAGCTTAGGAACCGGGGAGCTGTTTTTT.

The rearrangement links TRBV10-3 to TRBJ2-3; D not resolved. The CDR3 extends over 13 amino acids. Germline CDR1 ENHRY, CDR2 SYGVKD. The V end lost 10 bases, the J end lost 2 bases, and 13 bases lay between the germline ends. CDR3 DNA sequence: TGTGCCACCAACTTAAACCCCACAGATACGCAGTATTTT. Translating it yields CATNLNPTDTQYF.

The gene calls are TRBV7-2 and TRBJ2-1, with TRBD2 matching over 11 bases. Germline CDR1 is SGHTA and CDR2 is FQGNSA. This CDR3 spans 14 amino acids. V gave up 6 bases and J gave up 8 bases; unmatched junction bases: 6. The CDR3 nucleotides are TGTGCCAGCAGTCTAGCGGGGGGCAGGGATGAGCAGTTCTTC. This translates into CASSLAGGRDEQFF.

The V call is TRBV19, the J call TRBJ1-5; tentatively, D is TRBD1 (6 bases). CDR3 length equals 14 residues. Trimming cost V 10 bases and J 0 bases, with 13 bases left between them. Germline CDR1 LNHDA, CDR2 SQIVND (reference sequence). The CDR3 here is CAIGGQVSNQPQHF. CDR3 coding DNA: TGTGCCATAGGGGGACAAGTTAGCAATCAGCCCCAGCATTTT. Variable domain in full (rest from reference TRBV19 and TRBJ1-5): DGGITQSPKYLFRKEGQNVTLSCEQNLNHDAMYWYRQDPGQGLRLIYYSQIVNDFQKGDIAEGYSVSREKKESFPLTVTSAQKNPTAFYLCAIGGQVSNQPQHFGDGTRLSIL.